This entry lists 27 T cell receptor beta chains sequenced from one sample in a study of cytomegalovirus exposure and HLA in healthy donors. The primer mix had 60 Vbeta and 13 Jbeta primers. Assay: immunoSEQ multiplex PCR; the TCRdb copy retains only in-frame clones and omits some. This table holds 140,000 to 150,000 clones, less than 85% found once. The sequencing input was PBMCs. These receptors were obtained from a woman aged 60 to 75 in good health and CMV-seropositive.

This clone was detected a few times. This chain joins TRBV5-1 and TRBJ2-3; D is ambiguous. Germline lookup yields CDR1 SGHRS and CDR2 YFSETQ. The CDR3 consists of 16 residues. Between the trimmed V and J ends, which lost 4 bases and 2 bases, there was a span of 17 bases. This chain's CDR3 is CASSPRERPVTDTQYF. The CDR3 DNA reads as TGCGCCAGCAGCCCTCGTGAGAGGCCCGTCACAGATACGCAGTATTTT.

The V call is TRBV6-5, the J call TRBJ2-7, with TRBD1 matching 8 bases. Germline CDR1 is MNHEY and CDR2 is SVGAGI. The CDR3 consists of 15 residues. V shed 3 bases, J shed 0 bases, and the junction held 4 bases outside the gene matches. The CDR3 is CASSYRGQGSYEQYF. As DNA, the CDR3 is TGTGCCAGCAGTTATCGAGGACAGGGCTCCTACGAGCAGTACTTC.

There are a few counts of this clone. Additional DNA sequences in this sample encode the identical CDR3. V is TRBV2 and J is TRBJ1-2, with TRBD1 matching 8 bases. From germline, CDR1 is SNHLY and CDR2 FYNNEI. Germline trimming cut 11 bases from V and 0 bases from J; bases unmatched to any gene: 5. The CDR3 spans 13 residues. CDR3 DNA: TGTGCCGGGCGGACAGGGCCTAACTATGGCTACACCTTC. It specifies CAGRTGPNYGYTF.

The chain uses TRBV30 and TRBJ1-1, with unresolved D. CDR3 length: 16 amino acids. CDR1 is GTSNPN, CDR2 SVGIG, per germline (reference sequence). With 0 bases removed from V and 0 bases from J, the gap between germline ends came to 14 bases. The CDR3 sequence is CAWSVPGPAMNTEAFF. CDR3 nucleotide sequence: TGTGCCTGGAGTGTACCGGGTCCCGCCATGAACACTGAAGCTTTCTTT.

This clone has more than one count but fewer than ten. The chain uses TRBV7-8 and TRBJ2-1; the D gene is possibly TRBD1 (6 bases). Germline CDR1 SGHVS, CDR2 FQNEAQ. The germline V and J ends were trimmed by 2 bases and 3 bases, with 17 bases remaining between them. The CDR3 sequence is 17 residues long. The CDR3 DNA reads TGTGCCAGCAGCTTACGTCAGGGGCCCTTTCTCTACAATGAGCAGTTCTTC. Translation gives CASSLRQGPFLYNEQFF.

This clone was seen only a few times. The junction differs from germline at one of its ends, possibly a read error. This chain connects TRBV6-5 to TRBJ1-1; D is unclear. The CDR3 spans 15 residues. Germline assignment: CDR1 MNHEY and CDR2 SVGAGI. The CDR3 DNA sequence: TGTGCCAGCAGGTACTCGGTGACTGGGGAGACTGAAGCTTTCTTT. Amino acids: CASRYSVTGETEAFF.

The V gene is TRBV5-4, the J gene TRBJ2-1, with 9 bases fitting TRBD1. V shed 4 bases, J shed 4 bases, and the junction held 12 bases outside the gene matches. This CDR3 comprises 17 residues. Per the germline V gene, CDR1 is SGHNT and CDR2 is YYREEE (reference sequence). The CDR3 region is CASSTGQGIGGYNEQFF. The CDR3 coding sequence is TGTGCCAGCAGCACGGGACAGGGAATAGGCGGTTACAATGAGCAGTTCTTC.

The V gene is TRBV28, the J gene TRBJ1-2; D ambiguous. V shed 1 base and J shed 8 bases, with 8 bases lying between them. This CDR3 is 12 amino acids long. Germline values: CDR1 MDHEN, CDR2 SYDVKM. The DNA for the CDR3 is TGTGCCAGCAGTTTATCAGATATAGGCTACACCTTC. Translated, it gives CASSLSDIGYTF.

J is TRBJ2-1 and V is TRBV10-3; 12 positions agree with TRBD2. Trimming removed 8 bases from V and 6 bases from J; junction bases left unmatched: 5. The CDR3 runs 14 residues. Germline loops: CDR1 ENHRY, CDR2 SYGVKD. CDR3 loop: CAISASGRVNEQFF. The CDR3, as DNA: TGTGCCATCTCCGCTAGCGGGAGGGTCAATGAGCAGTTCTTC.

This sequence joins TRBV10-3 and TRBJ1-1; tentatively, D is TRBD1 (6 bases). V shed 2 bases and J shed 3 bases, with 10 bases lying between them. This CDR3 is built from 14 residues. Germline loops: CDR1 ENHRY, CDR2 SYGVKD. DNA for the CDR3: TGTGCCATCAGTGAGAGGGGGAGTGACACTGAAGCTTTCTTT. It yields the protein CAISERGSDTEAFF.

This chain joins TRBV5-6 and TRBJ1-1; 11 nucleotides line up with TRBD1. The V gene's germline CDR1 is SGHDT and CDR2 YYEEEE. CDR3 length equals 16 residues. V shed 4 bases, J shed 4 bases, and the junction held 9 bases outside the gene matches. CDR3 loop: CASSPRTGGRGTEAFF. In DNA, the CDR3 is TGTGCCAGCAGCCCAAGGACAGGGGGCAGGGGCACTGAAGCTTTCTTT.

The chain is built from TRBV2 and TRBJ1-4; D is unclear. CDR1 and CDR2 (germline): SNHLY, FYNNEI. V was shortened by 4 bases and J by 3 bases, with 15 bases between the two germline ends. This CDR3 spans 16 amino acids. The DNA for the CDR3 is TGTGCCAGCAGTGTACCTTCTACGCGGGCTAATGAAAAACTGTTTTTT. It codes for CASSVPSTRANEKLFF.

This clone has only a few counts. The chain uses TRBV18 and TRBJ2-1; 8 bases are a match to TRBD1. V trimming: 3 bases; J trimming: 9 bases; junction bases outside the gene matches: 7. Germline values: CDR1 KGHSH, CDR2 LQKENI. This CDR3 has 14 residues. The CDR3: CASSPGRGPSEQFF. DNA of the CDR3: TGTGCCAGCTCACCCGGCAGGGGGCCCAGTGAGCAGTTCTTC.

V and J are TRBV7-9 and TRBJ2-5; 9 bases match TRBD2. Losses at the gene ends were 4 bases for V and 5 bases for J; bases not matched to a gene: 20. The CDR3 is made up of 19 amino acids. Germline values: CDR1 SEHNR, CDR2 FQNEAQ (reference sequence). The CDR3 sequence: CASSYPQLAGLLVMETQYF. The CDR3 DNA follows: TGTGCCAGCAGCTACCCCCAACTAGCGGGTCTCCTGGTTATGGAGACCCAGTACTTC.

This clone has a handful of counts. V and J are TRBV5-4 and TRBJ2-3; no definite D call. CDR1 and CDR2 (germline): SGHNT, YYREEE (reference sequence). Between the trimmed V and J ends, which lost 3 bases and 1 base, there was a span of 6 bases. This CDR3 spans 13 amino acids. The CDR3 DNA sequence: TGTGCCAGCAGCTCCGCGGGCACAGATACGCAGTATTTT. Protein sequence: CASSSAGTDTQYF.

This clone was recorded only once. The chain joins TRBV29-1 to TRBJ2-7; D may be TRBD1 (6 bases). This CDR3 spans 12 amino acids. V dropped 7 bases and J dropped 6 bases, with 16 bases sitting between them. Germline CDR1 is SQVTM and CDR2 is ANQGSEA. The CDR3 DNA follows: TGCAGCGCGGCCCCCACAGGGAGCGAGCAGTACTTC. This sequence encodes CSAAPTGSEQYF.

The J gene is TRBJ2-3, the V gene TRBV7-9; the match to TRBD2 covers 9 bases. This CDR3 spans 15 amino acids. Germline V gives CDR1 SEHNR, CDR2 FQNEAQ (reference sequence). The junction had 8 bases not matched to a gene; V was cut back by 6 bases and J by 4 bases. CDR3: CASRGLASSSDTQYF. As DNA, the CDR3 is TGTGCCAGCAGGGGACTAGCTTCCTCTTCAGATACGCAGTATTTT.

CDR3 residues: CASSEASGSVYEQFF. CDR3 DNA: TGTGCCAGCAGTGAAGCGAGCGGGAGTGTCTATGAGCAGTTCTTC. V gene TRBV6-1 combines with J gene TRBJ2-1, with 8 bases lining up with TRBD2. The CDR3 is 15 residues long. V gave up 0 bases and J gave up 8 bases; unmatched junction bases: 6. Germline V gene data show CDR1 as MNHNS and CDR2 as SASEGT.

The V gene is TRBV25-1, the J gene TRBJ2-1; TRBD1 is a possible D gene (6 bases). Germline loops: CDR1 MGHDK, CDR2 SYGVNS. Trimming cost V 1 base and J 6 bases, with 19 bases left between them. The CDR3 length is 17 residues. The CDR3 nucleotides read TGTGCCAGCAGTGAATCGCCCCGTCTGGGGGCGGGCAATGAGCAGTTCTTC. This codes for CASSESPRLGAGNEQFF.

This chain uses TRBV10-3 with TRBJ2-7, with D maybe TRBD2 (5 bases). From germline, CDR1 is ENHRY and CDR2 SYGVKD. V dropped 6 bases and J dropped 2 bases, with 11 bases sitting between them. The CDR3 spans 13 residues. CDR3 DNA: TGTGCCATCAGCTCACTAGAGCCCTACGAGCAGTACTTC. This translates into CAISSLEPYEQYF.

The chain links TRBV5-8 to TRBJ1-5; D call uncertain. The V end lost 1 base, the J end lost 4 bases, and 12 bases lay between the germline ends. Per the germline V gene, CDR1 is SGHTS and CDR2 is YDEGEE. The CDR3 runs to 15 residues. The CDR3 region has the DNA TGTGCCAGCAGCTTGACCATCGGGAGGAATCAGCCCCAGCATTTT. The encoded protein is CASSLTIGRNQPQHF.

Written as DNA, the CDR3 is TGTGCCAGCAGGAGACAGGGTCTGAACACTGAAGCTTTCTTT. Its translation: CASRRQGLNTEAFF. The gene calls are TRBV27 and TRBJ1-1, with 7 nucleotides matching TRBD1. The germline V gene has CDR1 MNHEY and CDR2 SMNVEV (reference sequence). This CDR3 has 14 residues. Trimming took 6 bases from V and 0 from J; bases not matched to a gene: 4.

The chain uses TRBV6-6 and TRBJ1-2; 9 nucleotides align to TRBD1. The ends lost 6 bases at V and 3 bases at J; junction bases unmatched: 8. CDR1 and CDR2 from the germline V gene are MNHNY and SVGAGI (reference sequence). The CDR3 consists of 15 residues. CDR3 residues: CASSPRDRADYGYTF. The DNA for the CDR3 is TGTGCCAGCAGCCCTCGGGACAGGGCTGACTATGGCTACACCTTC.

The genes are TRBV9 and TRBJ1-3; D might be TRBD1 (6 bases). The CDR3 consists of 15 residues. Trimming pared 5 bases from V and 0 bases from J, leaving 12 bases between. Germline V gene data show CDR1 as SGDLS and CDR2 as YYNGEE. The chain's CDR3 is CASSVDSLSGNTIYF. CDR3 nucleotide sequence: TGTGCCAGCAGTGTGGACAGCCTCTCTGGAAACACCATATATTTT.

The V and J genes are TRBV7-3 and TRBJ1-2, with D tentatively TRBD1 (5 bases). Germline lookup yields CDR1 SGHTA and CDR2 FQGTGA. Trimming cost V 5 bases and J 4 bases, with 11 bases left between them. The CDR3 is made up of 13 amino acids. The CDR3 DNA reads TGTGCCAGCAGCGCCCAGGGTGGCTATGGCTACACCTTC. Translation: CASSAQGGYGYTF.

The rearrangement uses TRBV9 and TRBJ2-5, with D perhaps TRBD2 (7 bases). Germline-derived CDR1 and CDR2 are SGDLS and YYNGEE. Trimming stripped 0 bases from V and 7 bases from J, with 13 bases between. CDR3 size: 14 residues. The chain's CDR3 is CASSVAPRGGTQYF. The CDR3 bases are TGTGCCAGCAGCGTAGCCCCGAGGGGGGGGACCCAGTACTTC.

The sample holds one count of this clone. The chain carries TRBV5-1 and TRBJ2-6; TRBD2 aligns across 11 bases. The trim removed 1 base at V and 1 base at J, leaving 13 bases unmatched. Germline CDR1 reads SGHRS; CDR2 reads YFSETQ. This CDR3 has 21 residues. The CDR3 reads CASSLNSRTSGFGSGANVLTF. In nucleotides, the CDR3 is TGCGCCAGCAGCTTGAATTCGAGGACTAGCGGGTTTGGGTCTGGGGCCAACGTCCTGACTTTC. The entire variable domain, with the rest obtained from reference TRBV5-1 and TRBJ2-6, is as follows: KAGVTQTPRYLIKTRGQQVTLSCSPISGHRSVSWYQQTPGQGLQFLFEYFSETQRNKGNFPGRFSGRQFSNSRSEMNVSTLELGDSALYLCASSLNSRTSGFGSGANVLTFGAGSRLTVL.